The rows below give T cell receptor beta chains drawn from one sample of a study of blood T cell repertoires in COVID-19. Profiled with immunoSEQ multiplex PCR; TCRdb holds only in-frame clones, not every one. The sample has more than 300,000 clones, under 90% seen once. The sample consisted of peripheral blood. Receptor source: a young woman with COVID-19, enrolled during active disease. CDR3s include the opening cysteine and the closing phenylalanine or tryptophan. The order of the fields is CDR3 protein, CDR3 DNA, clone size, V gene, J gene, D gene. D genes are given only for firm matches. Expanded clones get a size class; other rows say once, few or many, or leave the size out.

CASSLSGDSPLHF	TGTGCCAGCAGCCTCAGCGGGGACTCACCCCTCCACTTT	once	TRBV12-3/TRBV12-4	TRBJ1-6	.
CASSQAGDEQFF	TGTGCCAGCAGCCAAGCCGGGGATGAGCAGTTCTTC	.	TRBV3-1/TRBV3-2	TRBJ2-1	.
CASSSRQGIITDTQYF	TGTGCCAGCAGTTCTAGACAGGGAATAATCACAGATACGCAGTATTTT	.	TRBV6-5	TRBJ2-3	TRBD1
CASSRTVLGTQYF	TGTGCCAGCTCCCGGACAGTCCTTGGGACCCAGTACTTC	.	TRBV6-5	TRBJ2-5	.
CASSPRLTRSPYGYTF	TGTGCCAGCAGCCCAAGACTCACCCGGAGCCCGTATGGCTACACCTTC	.	TRBV11-2	TRBJ1-2	.
CASSPRGNFEAFF	TGTGCCAGCTCACCGAGGGGGAACTTTGAAGCTTTCTTT	.	TRBV18	TRBJ1-1	.
CASSSGRTNEQYF	TGTGCCAGCAGCTCAGGGAGGACTAACGAGCAGTACTTC	.	TRBV7-8	TRBJ2-7	.
CASSLTAGSYEQYF	TGTGCCAGCAGCCTCACAGCGGGGTCCTACGAGCAGTACTTC	once	TRBV11-3	TRBJ2-7	TRBD2
CASVGGRKDTEAFF	TGTGCCAGCGTGGGGGGGCGGAAGGACACTGAAGCTTTCTTT	once	TRBV7-9	TRBJ1-1	.
CASSSVGGTEAFF	TGTGCCAGCAGCTCCGTAGGGGGCACTGAAGCTTTCTTT	.	TRBV7-9	TRBJ1-1	.
CASSAPGLAGGPTDTQYF	TGTGCCAGCAGCGCGCCGGGACTAGCGGGGGGGCCAACAGATACGCAGTATTTT	.	TRBV9	TRBJ2-3	TRBD2
CASSSTGSQPQHF	TGTGCCAGCAGCTCGACAGGGAGTCAGCCCCAGCATTTT	.	TRBV6-6	TRBJ1-5	TRBD1
CASTTGAYTGELFF	TGTGCCAGTACAACAGGGGCCTACACCGGGGAGCTGTTTTTT	.	TRBV19	TRBJ2-2	TRBD1
CASSGGYEQYF	TGTGCCAGCAGCGGAGGATACGAGCAGTACTTC	.	TRBV5-4	TRBJ2-7	.
CASSLGGSTEAFF	TGTGCCAGCAGTTTGGGGGGTTCCACTGAAGCTTTCTTT	.	TRBV27	TRBJ1-1	.
CASSLVQGADQPQHF	TGTGCTAGCAGCTTAGTGCAGGGGGCGGATCAGCCCCAGCATTTT	.	TRBV7-7	TRBJ1-5	TRBD1
CASTRQHNTEAFF	TGTGCCAGCACCCGACAGCATAACACTGAAGCTTTCTTT	.	TRBV14	TRBJ1-1	.
CASSPITGVTEAFF	TGCGCCAGCAGCCCTATAACAGGGGTGACTGAAGCTTTCTTT	.	TRBV5-1	TRBJ1-1	TRBD1
CASSFRDRRQAFF	TGTGCCAGCAGTTTCCGGGACAGAAGGCAAGCTTTCTTT	.	TRBV6-5	TRBJ1-1	TRBD1
CAISESGQASNQPQHF	TGTGCCATCAGTGAGTCGGGACAGGCAAGCAATCAGCCCCAGCATTTT	.	TRBV10-3	TRBJ1-5	TRBD1
CASRRGQGAYEQYF	TGTGCCAGCAGGAGGGGACAGGGGGCCTACGAGCAGTACTTC	.	TRBV2	TRBJ2-7	TRBD1
CASSPGLQETQYF	TGTGCCAGCTCACCGGGACTTCAAGAGACCCAGTACTTC	.	TRBV18	TRBJ2-5	.
CASRGQMNTEAFF	TGTGCCAGCAGGGGACAGATGAACACTGAAGCTTTCTTT	.	TRBV7-9	TRBJ1-1	TRBD1
CASSLTGGIQYF	TGTGCCAGCAGTTTAACGGGAGGCATTCAGTACTTC	.	TRBV12-3/TRBV12-4	TRBJ2-4	TRBD2
CASSRTGQDSYNEQFF	TGCGCCAGCAGCCGAACCGGACAGGATTCCTACAATGAGCAGTTCTTC	.	TRBV5-1	TRBJ2-1	TRBD1
CASSITEITEAFF	TGTGCCAGTAGTATCACAGAGATCACTGAAGCTTTCTTT	.	TRBV19	TRBJ1-1	.
CASRQRQQDTQYF	TGTGCCAGTAGACAAAGACAGCAAGATACGCAGTATTTT	.	TRBV19	TRBJ2-3	.
CSVEGRGWYQETQYF	TGCAGCGTTGAAGGCAGGGGATGGTACCAAGAGACCCAGTACTTC	.	TRBV29-1	TRBJ2-5	.
CASSPSGQPPDTQYF	TGCGCCAGCAGCCCAAGTGGACAGCCTCCTGATACGCAGTATTTT	.	TRBV4-1	TRBJ2-3	.
CASSDMGTSRSYEQYF	TGTGCCAGCAGTGATATGGGGACTAGCCGATCCTACGAGCAGTACTTC	.	TRBV6-1	TRBJ2-7	TRBD2
CASSSSGGNTGELFF	TGTGCCAGCAGCTCAAGCGGAGGGAACACCGGGGAGCTGTTTTTT	.	TRBV7-9	TRBJ2-2	.
CASSGKVPRLDLSYNEQFF	TGTGCCAGCAGTGGAAAAGTGCCCCGCCTAGACCTATCCTACAATGAGCAGTTCTTC	.	TRBV6-1	TRBJ2-1	.
CASPQGQGPGGYTF	TGTGCCAGCCCCCAGGGACAGGGGCCCGGCGGCTACACCTTC	.	TRBV2	TRBJ1-2	TRBD1
CASSESGTGYGYTF	TGCGCCAGCAGTGAGTCGGGGACAGGCTATGGCTACACCTTC	.	TRBV10-1	TRBJ1-2	TRBD1
CASGARGNTWGEQYF	TGTGCCAGCGGCGCCAGGGGAAATACGTGGGGGGAGCAGTACTTC	.	TRBV2	TRBJ2-7	.
CASRPLAGGLVNEQFF	TGTGCCAGCAGACCGCTAGCGGGGGGCCTGGTGAATGAGCAGTTCTTC	few	TRBV5-4	TRBJ2-1	TRBD2
CASSGGGGNYGYTF	TGTGCCAGTAGTGGCGGGGGAGGCAACTATGGCTACACCTTC	.	TRBV19	TRBJ1-2	.
CASSSYSGGTNTGELFF	TGTGCCAGCAGTTCGTATAGCGGGGGAACGAACACCGGGGAGCTGTTTTTT	.	TRBV11-3	TRBJ2-2	TRBD2
CASSSSRVETQYF	TGTGCCAGCAGTTCCTCCAGGGTGGAGACCCAGTACTTC	.	TRBV7-9	TRBJ2-5	.
CASSNRTDGSNQPQHF	TGTGCCAGCAGCAACCGGACAGATGGTAGCAATCAGCCCCAGCATTTT	.	TRBV21-1	TRBJ1-5	.
CSVRQANYGYTF	TGCAGCGTTCGCCAGGCTAACTATGGCTACACCTTC	.	TRBV29-1	TRBJ1-2	.
CATVAETGSTGYGYTF	TGTGCCACCGTGGCCGAGACGGGATCTACGGGCTATGGCTACACCTTC	.	TRBV10-3	TRBJ1-2	.
CASRGRVYTEAFF	TGTGCCTCTCGAGGGCGGGTGTACACTGAAGCTTTCTTT	once	TRBV6-5	TRBJ1-1	.
CASSLRAGLSGLGGYTF	TGTGCCAGCAGCTTGAGGGCAGGGCTTAGTGGATTGGGTGGCTACACCTTC	.	TRBV5-4	TRBJ1-2	.
CASSIIAGTTEAFF	TGTGCCAGCAGCATAATCGCGGGGACTACTGAAGCTTTCTTT	.	TRBV9	TRBJ1-1	.
CATILRGRRMNTEAFF	TGTGCCACCATTCTCAGGGGGCGCCGTATGAACACTGAAGCTTTCTTT	.	TRBV24-1	TRBJ1-1	TRBD1
CASSEVGQGGSPANEKLFF	TGTGCCAGCAGTGAAGTAGGGCAGGGAGGTTCCCCGGCTAATGAAAAACTGTTTTTT	.	TRBV6-1	TRBJ1-4	.
CASSEGVNYGYTF	TGTGCCAGCAGCGAAGGAGTTAACTATGGCTACACCTTC	once	TRBV3-1/TRBV3-2	TRBJ1-2	.
CASSLGGHGLTDTQYF	TGTGCCAGCAGCTTAGGTGGCCATGGGCTCACAGATACGCAGTATTTT	.	TRBV11-2	TRBJ2-3	.
CASSPGQGNQPQHF	TGCGCCAGCAGCCCGGGACAGGGAAACCAGCCCCAGCATTTT	.	TRBV5-1	TRBJ1-5	TRBD1
CASSLTSGENTGELFF	TGCGCCAGCAGCTTGACTAGCGGAGAGAACACCGGGGAGCTGTTTTTT	.	TRBV5-1	TRBJ2-2	TRBD2
CASSEGLAGNQETQYF	TGCGCCAGCAGTGAGGGACTAGCGGGCAACCAAGAGACCCAGTACTTC	once	TRBV10-1	TRBJ2-5	TRBD2
CASSDSGEQFF	TGTGCCAGCAGTGATAGTGGTGAGCAGTTCTTC	.	TRBV2	TRBJ2-1	.